A single T cell receptor beta chain is shown here with its context. In the original workflow: Using reference gene primer amplification, nucleated cell counts were estimated. Profiled with immunoSEQ multiplex PCR; TCRdb holds only in-frame clones, not every one. Clone size and the V and J calls come from that table; the DNA yielded D and trimming. The table has fewer than 60,000 clones, approximately 82% seen once. The data originate from a study of blood T cell repertoires in COVID-19. In the study overall: COVID-19 samples collected from the United States, Italy and Spain covered acute and convalescent phases. PBMCs, B-cell-depleted T cells, or T cells were the source of the cDNA or gDNA that made up the material.

Per the germline V gene, CDR1 is SNHLY and CDR2 is FYNNEI. The V gene lost 6 bases and the J gene lost 7 bases, with 9 bases spanning the gap. The CDR3 is 12 residues long. The sequence came from a man between 70 and 80 years old with active COVID-19. Sequences were obtained from peripheral blood. The J gene is TRBJ1-4, the V gene TRBV2; D remains ambiguous. CDR3 DNA sequence: TGTGCCAGCAGCCCTCTCGGTGAAAAACTGTTTTTT. Its protein product is CASSPLGEKLFF.